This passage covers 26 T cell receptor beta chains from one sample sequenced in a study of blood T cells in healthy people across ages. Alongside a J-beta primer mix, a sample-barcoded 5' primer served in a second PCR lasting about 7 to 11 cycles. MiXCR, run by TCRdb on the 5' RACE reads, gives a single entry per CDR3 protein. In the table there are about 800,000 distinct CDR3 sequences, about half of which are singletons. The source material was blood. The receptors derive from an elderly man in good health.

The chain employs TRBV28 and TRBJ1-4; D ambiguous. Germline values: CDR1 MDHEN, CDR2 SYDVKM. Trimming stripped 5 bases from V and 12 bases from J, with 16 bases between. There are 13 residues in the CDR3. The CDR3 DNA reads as TGTGCCAGCAGTACAACAAGAGGAGAACAACTGTTTTTT. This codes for CASSTTRGEQLFF.

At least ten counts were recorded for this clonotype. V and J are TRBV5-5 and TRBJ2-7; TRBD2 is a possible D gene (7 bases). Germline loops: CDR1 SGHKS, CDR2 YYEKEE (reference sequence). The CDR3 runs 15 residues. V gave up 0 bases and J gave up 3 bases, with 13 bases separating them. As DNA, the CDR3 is TGTGCCAGCAGCTTGGTCGGGGGGCAGTTCTACGAGCAGTACTTC. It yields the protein CASSLVGGQFYEQYF.

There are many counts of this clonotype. The DNA of the CDR3 is TGTGCCAGCAGCCCTGGGACAGGTCAACCCTACGAGCAGTACTTC. Amino acids: CASSPGTGQPYEQYF. The chain joins TRBV7-2 to TRBJ2-7, with 8 bases fitting TRBD1. J lost 2 bases, V lost 5 bases, and 8 bases had no gene match. Germline V gene sequence: CDR1 SGHTA, CDR2 FQGNSA. The CDR3 covers 15 residues.

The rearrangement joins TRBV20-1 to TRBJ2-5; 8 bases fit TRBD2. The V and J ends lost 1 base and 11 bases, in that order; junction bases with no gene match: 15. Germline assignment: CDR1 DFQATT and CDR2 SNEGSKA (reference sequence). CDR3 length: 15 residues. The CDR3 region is CSARVPAGENHEQYF. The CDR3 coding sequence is TGCAGTGCTAGAGTTCCAGCGGGAGAGAACCATGAGCAGTACTTC.

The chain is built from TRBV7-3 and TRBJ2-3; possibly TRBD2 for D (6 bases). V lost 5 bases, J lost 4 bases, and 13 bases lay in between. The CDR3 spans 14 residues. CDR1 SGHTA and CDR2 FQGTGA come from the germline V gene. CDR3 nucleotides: TGTGCCAGCAGCCCGACTAGTTACCCAGATACGCAGTATTTT. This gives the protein CASSPTSYPDTQYF.

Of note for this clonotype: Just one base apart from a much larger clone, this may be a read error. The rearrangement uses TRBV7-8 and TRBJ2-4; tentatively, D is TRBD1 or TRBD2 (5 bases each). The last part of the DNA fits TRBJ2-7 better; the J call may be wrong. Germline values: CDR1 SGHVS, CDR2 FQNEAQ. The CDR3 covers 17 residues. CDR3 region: CASSFGDPIGLFHEQYF. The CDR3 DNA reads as TGTGCCAGCAGCTTTGGGGACCCTATCGGGTTGTTCCACGAGCAGTACTTC.

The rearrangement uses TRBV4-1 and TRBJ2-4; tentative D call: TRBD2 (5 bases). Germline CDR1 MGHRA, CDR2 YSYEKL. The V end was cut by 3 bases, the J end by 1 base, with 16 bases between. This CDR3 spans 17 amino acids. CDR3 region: CASSQGLANGAKNIQYF. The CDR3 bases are TGCGCCAGCAGCCAGGGCCTAGCAAACGGCGCCAAAAACATTCAGTACTTC.

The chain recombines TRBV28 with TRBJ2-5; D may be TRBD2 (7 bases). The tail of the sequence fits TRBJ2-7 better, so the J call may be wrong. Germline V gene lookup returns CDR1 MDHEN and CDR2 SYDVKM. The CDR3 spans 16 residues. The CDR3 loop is CASTIPESGGPHEQYF. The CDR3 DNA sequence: TGTGCCAGCACTATACCCGAGTCGGGGGGCCCCCACGAGCAGTACTTC.

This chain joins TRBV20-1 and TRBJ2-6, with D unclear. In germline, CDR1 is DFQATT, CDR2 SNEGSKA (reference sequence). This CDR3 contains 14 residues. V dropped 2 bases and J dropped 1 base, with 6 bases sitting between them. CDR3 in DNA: TGCAGTGCTAGAAGTACTTCTGGGGCCAACGTCCTGACTTTC. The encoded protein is CSARSTSGANVLTF.

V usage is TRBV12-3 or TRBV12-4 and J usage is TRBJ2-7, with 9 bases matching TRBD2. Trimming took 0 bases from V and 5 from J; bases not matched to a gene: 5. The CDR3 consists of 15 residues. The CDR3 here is CASSLASSGNNEQYF. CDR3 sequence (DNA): TGTGCCAGCAGTTTAGCGTCTAGCGGGAACAACGAGCAGTACTTC.

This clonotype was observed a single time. This CDR3 is CASSVGWEPHEQFF. The CDR3 DNA reads as TGTGCCAGCAGCGTAGGTTGGGAACCCCATGAGCAGTTCTTC. V usage is TRBV7-2 and J usage is TRBJ2-1; D not resolved. CDR1 is SGHTA and CDR2 is FQGNSA in the germline V gene. The CDR3 has 14 residues. V was pared by 5 bases and J by 8 bases, with 16 bases between. Based on the CDR3 plus reference TRBV7-2 and TRBJ2-1, the full variable domain is GAGVSQSPSNKVTEKGKDVELRCDPISGHTALYWYRQSLGQGLEFLIYFQGNSAPDKSGLPSDRFSAERTGGSVSTLTIQRTQQEDSAVYLCASSVGWEPHEQFFGPGTRLTVL.

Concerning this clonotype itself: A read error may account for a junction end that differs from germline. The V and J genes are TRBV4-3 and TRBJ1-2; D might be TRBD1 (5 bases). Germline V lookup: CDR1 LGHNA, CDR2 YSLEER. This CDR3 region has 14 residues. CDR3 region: CAGSPTRQGDGYTF. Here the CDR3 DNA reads TGCGCCGGCAGCCCCACAAGGCAGGGTGATGGCTACACCTTC.

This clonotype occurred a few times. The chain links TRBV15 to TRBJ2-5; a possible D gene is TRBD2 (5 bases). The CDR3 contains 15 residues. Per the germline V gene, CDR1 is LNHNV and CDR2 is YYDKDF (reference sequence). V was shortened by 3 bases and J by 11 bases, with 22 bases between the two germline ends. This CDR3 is CATSRRVGGQGEQYF. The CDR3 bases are TGTGCCACCAGCAGGCGGGTCGGCGGCCAAGGAGAGCAGTACTTC.

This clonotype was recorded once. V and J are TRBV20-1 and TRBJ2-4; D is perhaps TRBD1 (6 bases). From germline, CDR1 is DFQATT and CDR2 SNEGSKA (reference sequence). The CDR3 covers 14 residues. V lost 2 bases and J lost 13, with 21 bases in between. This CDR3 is CSARWDTYSYGQYF. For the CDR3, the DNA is TGCAGTGCTAGATGGGACACTTACTCCTACGGGCAGTACTTC.

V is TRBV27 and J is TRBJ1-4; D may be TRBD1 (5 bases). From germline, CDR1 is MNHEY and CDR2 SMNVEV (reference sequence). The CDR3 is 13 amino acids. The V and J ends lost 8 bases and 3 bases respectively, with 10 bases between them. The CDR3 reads CASRDGANEKLFF. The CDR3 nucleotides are TGTGCCAGCCGGGACGGAGCTAATGAAAAACTGTTTTTT.

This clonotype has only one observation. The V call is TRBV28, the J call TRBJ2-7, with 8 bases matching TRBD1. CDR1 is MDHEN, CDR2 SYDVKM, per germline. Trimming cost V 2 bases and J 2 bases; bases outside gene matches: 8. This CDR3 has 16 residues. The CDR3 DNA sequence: TGTGCCAGCAGTTTAGAATGGGACAGGCAAACCTACGAGCAGTACTTC. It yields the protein CASSLEWDRQTYEQYF.

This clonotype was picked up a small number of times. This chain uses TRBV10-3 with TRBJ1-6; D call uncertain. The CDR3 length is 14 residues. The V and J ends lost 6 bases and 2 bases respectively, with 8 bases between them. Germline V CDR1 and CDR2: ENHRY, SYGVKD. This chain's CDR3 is CAISPSTYNSPLHF. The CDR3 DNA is TGTGCCATCAGCCCATCTACCTATAATTCACCCCTCCACTTT.

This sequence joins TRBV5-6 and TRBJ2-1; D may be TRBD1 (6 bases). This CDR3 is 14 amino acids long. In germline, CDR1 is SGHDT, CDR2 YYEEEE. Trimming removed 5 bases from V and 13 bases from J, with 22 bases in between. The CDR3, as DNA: TGTGCCAGCAGGGAGACAGGCAAAGAAGAGACCCAGTTCTTC. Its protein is CASRETGKEETQFF.

CDR3 residues: CASSFKGANSPLHF. The CDR3 nucleotides read TGTGCCAGCAGCTTCAAGGGAGCCAATTCACCCCTCCACTTT. This chain connects TRBV7-2 to TRBJ1-6; D remains unclear. Between the trimmed V and J ends, which lost 3 bases and 7 bases, there was a span of 10 bases. The CDR3 spans 14 residues. CDR1 is SGHTA, CDR2 FQGNSA, per germline.

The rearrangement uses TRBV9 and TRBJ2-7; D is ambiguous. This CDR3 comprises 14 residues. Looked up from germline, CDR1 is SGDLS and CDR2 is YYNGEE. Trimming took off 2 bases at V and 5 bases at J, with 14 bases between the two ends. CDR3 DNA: TGTGCCAGCAGCGTGGGTCAGGCTAGACACGAGCAGTACTTC. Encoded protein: CASSVGQARHEQYF. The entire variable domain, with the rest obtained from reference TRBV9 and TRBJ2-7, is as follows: DSGVTQTPKHLITATGQRVTLRCSPRSGDLSVYWYQQSLDQGLQFLIQYYNGEERAKGNILERFSAQQFPDLHSELNLSSLELGDSALYFCASSVGQARHEQYFGPGTRLTVT.

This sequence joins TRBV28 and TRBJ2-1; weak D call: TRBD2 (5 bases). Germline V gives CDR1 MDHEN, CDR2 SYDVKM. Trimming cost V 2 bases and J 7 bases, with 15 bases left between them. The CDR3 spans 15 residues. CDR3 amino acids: CASSLAEGGKNEQFF. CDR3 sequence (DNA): TGTGCCAGCAGTTTAGCGGAAGGAGGAAAAAATGAGCAGTTCTTC.

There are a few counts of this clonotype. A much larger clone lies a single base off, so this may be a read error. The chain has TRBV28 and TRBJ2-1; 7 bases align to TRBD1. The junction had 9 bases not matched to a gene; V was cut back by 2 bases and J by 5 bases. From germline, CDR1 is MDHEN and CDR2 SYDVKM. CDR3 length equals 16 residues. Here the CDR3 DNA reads TGTGCCAGCAGTTTAGGGAGCAGGGGGACCCACAATGAGCAGTTCTTC. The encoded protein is CASSLGSRGTHNEQFF.

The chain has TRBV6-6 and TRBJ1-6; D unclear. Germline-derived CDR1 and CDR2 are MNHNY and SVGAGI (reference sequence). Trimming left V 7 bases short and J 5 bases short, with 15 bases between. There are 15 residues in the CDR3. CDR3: CASTYGRPNNSPLHF. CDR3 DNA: TGTGCCAGCACCTACGGGCGGCCTAATAATTCACCCCTCCACTTT.

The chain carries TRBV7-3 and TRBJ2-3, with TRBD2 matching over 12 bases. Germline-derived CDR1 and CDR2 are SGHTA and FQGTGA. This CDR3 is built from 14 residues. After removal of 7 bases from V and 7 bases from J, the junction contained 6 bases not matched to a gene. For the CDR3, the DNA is TGTGCCAGCATTGGAGGACTAGCGGGGAATACGCAGTATTTT. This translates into CASIGGLAGNTQYF.

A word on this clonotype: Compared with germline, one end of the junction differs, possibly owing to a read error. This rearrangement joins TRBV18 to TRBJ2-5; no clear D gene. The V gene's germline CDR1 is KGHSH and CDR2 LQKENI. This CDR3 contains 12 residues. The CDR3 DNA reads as TGTGCCAGCGCACCAGGTCAACGGGCCCAGTACTTC. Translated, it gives CASAPGQRAQYF.

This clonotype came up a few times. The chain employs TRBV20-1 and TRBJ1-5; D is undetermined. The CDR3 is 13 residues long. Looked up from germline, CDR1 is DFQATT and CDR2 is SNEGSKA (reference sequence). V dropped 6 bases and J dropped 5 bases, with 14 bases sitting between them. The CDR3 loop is CSALPQADQPQHF. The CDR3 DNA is TGCAGTGCACTCCCCCAGGCGGATCAGCCCCAGCATTTT.